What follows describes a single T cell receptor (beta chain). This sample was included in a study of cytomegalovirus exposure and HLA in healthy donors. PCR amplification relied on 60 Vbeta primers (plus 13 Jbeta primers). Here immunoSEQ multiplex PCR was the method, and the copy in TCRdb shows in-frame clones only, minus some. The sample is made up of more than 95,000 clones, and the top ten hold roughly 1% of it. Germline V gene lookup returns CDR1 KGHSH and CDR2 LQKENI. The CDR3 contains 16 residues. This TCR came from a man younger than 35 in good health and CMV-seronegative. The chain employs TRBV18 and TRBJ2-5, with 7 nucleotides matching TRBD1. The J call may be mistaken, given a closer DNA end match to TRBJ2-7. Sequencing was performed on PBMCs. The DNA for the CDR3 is TGTGCCAGCTCACCACTGGCGGCAGGGGGACCCTACGAGCAGTACTTC. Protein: CASSPLAAGGPYEQYF.